This TCR beta chain was sequenced during a study of tumor-infiltrating lymphocytes in primary liver carcinoma. Study context: Patients underwent surgical resection for primary liver carcinoma.

This clonotype was picked up one time. A junction end diverges from the germline sequence, so it may reflect a read error. RNA was extracted from whole blood without cell sorting, alongside germline DNA. Reverse transcription of 500 ng total RNA with a constant-region primer produced TCR beta cDNA. Generation of the TCR beta libraries relied on three nested multiplex PCR rounds using slightly modified ARM-PCR. The first two PCR rounds used TRBV1-TRBV30 primers with a Cbeta primer, 10 cycles each. TCRdb processed the multiplex PCR reads anew with MiXCR; each CDR3 protein has one entry. The profile shows hundreds of thousands of distinct CDR3 sequences, about 50% of them singletons. This CDR3 has 14 residues. Per the germline V gene, CDR1 is SGHAT and CDR2 is FQNNGV.

The source material was peripheral blood. This clonotype was obtained from a woman in her twenties or thirties with primary liver carcinoma and hepatitis B virus infection. This chain links TRBV11-2 with TRBJ2-7; maybe TRBD1 (5 bases). The CDR3 spells CANSLQVQGYEQYF. In DNA, the CDR3 is TGTGCCAACAGCTTACAGGTCCAGGGTTACGAGCAGTACTTT. Based on the CDR3 plus reference TRBV11-2 and TRBJ2-7, the full variable domain is EAGVAQSPRYKIIEKRQSVAFWCNPISGHATLYWYQQILGQGPKLLIQFQNNGVVDDSQLPKDRFSAERLKGVDSTLKIQPAKLEDSAVYLCANSLQVQGYEQYFGPGTRLTVT.